This T cell receptor (beta chain) was captured in a study of blood T cell repertoires in COVID-19. Study-wide background: Nucleic acid was either cDNA or gDNA, and it came from T cells, B-cell-depleted T cells, or PBMCs.

The assay was immunoSEQ multiplex PCR, and TCRdb's table has in-frame clones only and misses some. The sample lists about 270,000 clones, around 90% occurring once. CDR3 length: 16 amino acids. Per the germline V gene, CDR1 is KGHSH and CDR2 is LQKENI. Trimming cost V 6 bases and J 4 bases; bases outside gene matches: 6. Sequenced material: PBMCs or T cells enriched from blood (not recorded which). The J gene is TRBJ2-3, the V gene TRBV18; 14 nucleotides match TRBD2. The sequence was obtained from a woman between 40 and 50 years old with acute COVID-19. The CDR3 loop reads CASSEGLAGVADTQYF. Here the CDR3 DNA reads TGTGCCAGCTCGGAGGGACTAGCGGGAGTCGCAGATACGCAGTATTTT.